The 8 T cell receptor beta chains in this list originate from one sample, sequenced in a study of neurological immune-mediated disorders. TCRdb called the 5' RACE reads again in MiXCR, with one record for every CDR3 protein. The table lists approximately 50,000 distinct CDR3 sequences, around 3.6% of them singletons, with 1.5% to 2% in the top ten. Sequencing used PBMCs. The receptors were sampled from a man younger than 45 with multiple sclerosis.

This clonotype has at least ten counts. One end of the junction does not line up with germline, which may come from a read error. V usage is TRBV7-7 and J usage is TRBJ2-1, with a tentative D call TRBD1 (6 bases). Germline lookup yields CDR1 SSHAT and CDR2 FNYEAQ (reference sequence). This CDR3 spans 13 amino acids. The CDR3 here is CASSQGPLREQFF. The CDR3 DNA is TGTGCTAGCAGCCAGGGGCCCTTAAGGGAGCAGTTCTTC.

This clonotype was picked up many times. DNA for the CDR3: TGCGCCAGCAGCTTCGGGACTGGTCTCTACGAGCAGTACTTC. It encodes CASSFGTGLYEQYF. The V gene is TRBV5-1, the J gene TRBJ2-7; the D gene is possibly TRBD2 (6 bases). V was trimmed by 2 bases and J by 3 bases, leaving 12 bases between them. Germline loops: CDR1 SGHRS, CDR2 YFSETQ. The CDR3 is made up of 14 amino acids.

This clonotype was seen repeatedly, ten times or more. This chain uses TRBV3-1 with TRBJ2-3; 8 nucleotides agree with TRBD2. Per germline, CDR1 LGHDT and CDR2 YNNKEL (reference sequence). This CDR3 has 17 amino acids. Losses at the gene ends were 1 base for V and 7 bases for J; bases not matched to a gene: 13. As DNA, the CDR3 is TGTGCCAGCAGCCAAGCTCCAAGCGGGGGATCTTGGAATACGCAGTATTTT. The encoded protein is CASSQAPSGGSWNTQYF.

This clonotype was seen ten or more times. A junction boundary mismatches the germline segment, possibly from a read error. The J gene is TRBJ1-5, the V gene TRBV27; TRBD1 matches at 7 bases. This CDR3 contains 14 residues. Germline values: CDR1 MNHEY, CDR2 SMNVEV (reference sequence). CDR3 nucleotide sequence: TGTGCCAGCAGCCCTACAGGGGCGAATCAGCCCCAGAATTTT. Translated: CASSPTGANQPQNF.

This clonotype was seen many times. The genes are TRBV6-1 and TRBJ2-3; 8 bases agree with TRBD1. The CDR3 extends over 16 amino acids. The trim removed 6 bases at V and 3 bases at J, leaving 11 bases unmatched. The germline V gene encodes CDR1 MNHNS and CDR2 SASEGT. The CDR3 here is CASRRLPRQGTDTQYF. The CDR3, as DNA: TGTGCCAGCAGAAGACTCCCGAGACAGGGGACAGATACGCAGTATTTT.

This clonotype has at least ten counts. The J gene is TRBJ1-1, the V gene TRBV9; D not resolved. The CDR3 is made up of 14 amino acids. Germline V gives CDR1 SGDLS, CDR2 YYNGEE. V lost 2 bases and J lost 3, with 11 bases in between. In nucleotides, the CDR3 is TGTGCCAGCAGCGTGGAGGGTAAGCACACTGAAGCTTTCTTT. The encoded protein is CASSVEGKHTEAFF. Complete variable domain (other parts from reference TRBV9 and TRBJ1-1): DSGVTQTPKHLITATGQRVTLRCSPRSGDLSVYWYQQSLDQGLQFLIQYYNGEERAKGNILERFSAQQFPDLHSELNLSSLELGDSALYFCASSVEGKHTEAFFGQGTRLTVV.

This clonotype has ten or more counts. The DNA of the CDR3 is TGCGCCAGCAGAGCGGGAGTGAACGGGGAGCTGTTTTTT. It yields the protein CASRAGVNGELFF. The chain has TRBV5-1 and TRBJ2-2; 8 nucleotides match TRBD2. Germline trimming cut 5 bases from V and 7 bases from J; bases unmatched to any gene: 4. CDR1 is SGHRS, CDR2 YFSETQ, per germline. The CDR3 is 13 residues long. The full variable domain, rest sourced from reference TRBV5-1 and TRBJ2-2, is KAGVTQTPRYLIKTRGQQVTLSCSPISGHRSVSWYQQTPGQGLQFLFEYFSETQRNKGNFPGRFSGRQFSNSRSEMNVSTLELGDSALYLCASRAGVNGELFFGEGSRLTVL.

Many counts were recorded for this clonotype. CDR3 sequence reads: CASSERRTNQPQHF. The CDR3 bases are TGTGCCAGCAGTGAACGACGGACCAATCAGCCCCAGCATTTT. V is TRBV2 and J is TRBJ1-5; D unclear. This CDR3 spans 14 amino acids. V was clipped by 2 bases and J by 3 bases, with 8 bases between them. Germline values: CDR1 SNHLY, CDR2 FYNNEI.